The 5 T cell receptor beta chains in this list originate from one sample, sequenced in a study of blood T cell repertoires in COVID-19 (dated by TCRdb to about 2020). To prepare the library, the immunoSEQ multiplex PCR assay was applied. TCRdb's version of the immuneACCESS table is confined to in-frame rearrangements and falls short of the full clone set. An unresolved V gene accounts for under half of the shortfall where checked; the remainder is of unknown origin. The sample table records over 50,000 clones; about three quarters of these occur just once. About 15% of the sample is in the top ten clones. The sample was peripheral blood. Receptors were obtained from a human donor with active or convalescent COVID-19. The donor label of this sample is uncertain.

In this sample, this clone turned up a few times. The CDR3 nucleotides are TGCGCCAGCAGCCAAGGGGCGGGGCCCTACGAGCAGTACTTC. It codes for CASSQGAGPYEQYF. This rearrangement joins TRBV4-1 to TRBJ2-7; weak D call: TRBD2 (6 bases). Trimming shortened V by 1 base and J by 2 bases, and 9 bases separated the two germline ends. Per the germline V gene, CDR1 is MGHRA and CDR2 is YSYEKL. This CDR3 is built from 14 residues.

This rearrangement joins TRBV6-5 to TRBJ1-3; D gene ambiguous. Germline CDR1 MNHEY, CDR2 SVGAGI. V lost 7 bases and J 7 bases, leaving 14 bases between the germline ends. The CDR3 loop spans 13 amino acids. Written as DNA, the CDR3 is TGTGCCAGCACCGATCGAGGATCTAACACCATATATTTT. This encodes CASTDRGSNTIYF.

The gene calls are TRBV10-3 and TRBJ1-1; no clear D gene. V was trimmed by 4 bases and J by 4 bases, leaving 7 bases between them. The CDR3 is 12 residues long. CDR1 and CDR2 from the germline V gene are ENHRY and SYGVKD. CDR3 sequence: CAISAFSTEAFF. The CDR3 DNA reads TGTGCCATCAGTGCCTTCAGCACTGAAGCTTTCTTT.

The J gene is TRBJ1-2, the V gene TRBV4-1; no clear D gene. This CDR3 has 12 residues. CDR1 is MGHRA, CDR2 YSYEKL, per germline. The ends were cut back, 0 bases at V and 8 bases at J, with 7 bases in the middle. CDR3 sequence (DNA): TGCGCCAGCAGCCAAGATCTGCGGGGCTACACCTTC. It codes for CASSQDLRGYTF.

The rearrangement links TRBV27 to TRBJ2-7, with D possibly TRBD2 on 7 matching bases. Deletions cut 8 bases from V and 4 bases from J, with 15 bases between. Per germline, CDR1 MNHEY and CDR2 SMNVEV (reference sequence). There are 13 residues in the CDR3. The CDR3 sequence: CASSYRGAYEQYF. As DNA, the CDR3 is TGTGCCAGCTCCTATCGGGGGGCGTACGAGCAGTACTTC.